A single sample is the source of the 19 T cell receptor beta chains below, sequenced in a study of shared clonotypes between healthy human individuals (dated by TCRdb to 2020 to 2021). The library was built by means of the immunoSEQ multiplex PCR assay. TCRdb mirrors the immuneACCESS table, restricted to in-frame sequences. Some clones are absent from its copies; in checked studies, under half trace to an unresolved V gene, and the reason for the others is unknown. Present in this sample are some 1,100,000 clones, 70% to 80% of which were seen just once. Under 0.65% of the sample goes to the ten largest clones. Sequenced sample: memory CD4+ T cells from PBMCs. The label giving this sample's cell subset or site can be read as: CD45RA-negative fraction. These receptors were taken from a man between 18 and 35 years old in good health. Some clones in this sample may be carry-over from other donors' samples.

The chain couples TRBV5-1 to TRBJ2-7; tentatively, D is TRBD2 (7 bases). CDR1 is SGHRS, CDR2 YFSETQ, per germline. The length of the CDR3 is 14 residues. V was pared by 5 bases and J by 1 base, with 13 bases between. The CDR3 region is CASREGGGSYEQYF. In DNA, the CDR3 is TGCGCCAGCAGGGAGGGAGGGGGGTCCTACGAGCAGTACTTC.

This clone was recorded a few times. The V and J genes are TRBV6-1 and TRBJ1-1, with D possibly being TRBD1 (5 bases). The V end was cut by 7 bases, the J end by 3 bases, with 12 bases between. This CDR3 comprises 13 residues. Germline values: CDR1 MNHNS, CDR2 SASEGT. The CDR3 loop is CASTEAGYTEAFF. The CDR3 bases are TGTGCCAGCACCGAAGCAGGGTACACTGAAGCTTTCTTT.

The chain recombines TRBV29-1 with TRBJ2-5, with TRBD1 matching over 9 bases. V lost 6 bases and J lost 5; bases outside the gene matches: 7. Germline V CDR1 and CDR2: SQVTM, ANQGSEA. The CDR3 spans 13 residues. The CDR3 sequence: CSVRRDREETQYF. CDR3 coding DNA: TGCAGCGTCCGCCGGGACAGGGAGGAGACCCAGTACTTC.

This chain connects TRBV7-7 to TRBJ2-1, with D maybe TRBD1 (6 bases). Trimming took 5 bases from V and 3 from J, leaving 8 bases between them. The CDR3 runs 13 residues. Germline V gene lookup returns CDR1 SSHAT and CDR2 FNYEAQ (reference sequence). CDR3 protein: CASSRGGYNEQFF. CDR3 sequence (DNA): TGTGCCAGCAGCAGAGGGGGCTACAATGAGCAGTTCTTC.

With regard to this clone: Mismatch with germline at one junction end may stem from a read error. V gene TRBV7-2 combines with J gene TRBJ2-1, with TRBD2 matching 11 bases. The CDR3 runs 14 residues. CDR1 is SGHTA, CDR2 FQGNSA, per germline. CDR3 loop: CASCFGLAGNEQFF. The CDR3, as DNA: TGTGCCAGCTGCTTTGGACTAGCGGGCAATGAGCAGTTCTTC.

This clone was detected only a few times. This chain uses TRBV7-9 with TRBJ2-2; 10 nucleotides line up with TRBD1. The length of the CDR3 is 13 residues. With V trimmed by 9 bases and J by 6 bases, 4 bases remained unmatched. Germline CDR1 and CDR2: SEHNR and FQNEAQ (reference sequence). CDR3 sequence (DNA): TGTGCCAGAGGAGGGACAGGGGCCGGGGAGCTGTTTTTT. The encoded protein is CARGGTGAGELFF.

V and J are TRBV2 and TRBJ2-7; D gene unclear. The CDR3 spans 10 residues. Germline CDR1 reads SNHLY; CDR2 reads FYNNEI. The V and J ends lost 5 bases and 5 bases respectively, with 4 bases between them. For the CDR3, the DNA is TGTGCCAGCAGTAACAACGAGCAGTACTTC. It specifies CASSNNEQYF.

The genes are TRBV29-1 and TRBJ2-5, with 11 bases fitting TRBD2. The assigned J gene may be wrong: the sequence end matches TRBJ2-7 better. CDR3 length: 12 amino acids. Germline-derived CDR1 and CDR2 are SQVTM and ANQGSEA. CDR3 coding DNA: TGCAGCGTCGCTAGCGGGAGGAACGAGCAGTACTTC. Protein product: CSVASGRNEQYF.

The chain links TRBV6-1 to TRBJ2-7; weak D call: TRBD1 (5 bases). Per germline, CDR1 MNHNS and CDR2 SASEGT. Trimming removed 9 bases at V and 4 bases at J, with 10 bases between. The CDR3 is 11 amino acids. The CDR3 loop reads CASWGRYEQYF. CDR3 sequence (DNA): TGTGCCAGTTGGGGCAGATACGAGCAGTACTTC.

For the CDR3, the DNA is TGCAGCGTTCCTGAGCAGGGCCTCTCTGGGGCCAACGTCCTGACTTTC. Protein sequence: CSVPEQGLSGANVLTF. The chain carries TRBV29-1 and TRBJ2-6; a possible D gene is TRBD1 (5 bases). The CDR3 contains 16 residues. Trimming left V 5 bases short and J 0 bases short, with 14 bases between. Germline loops: CDR1 SQVTM, CDR2 ANQGSEA.

V gene TRBV5-1 combines with J gene TRBJ1-1; D gene ambiguous. This CDR3 is built from 14 residues. The V and J ends lost 2 bases and 5 bases respectively, with 13 bases between them. The V gene's germline CDR1 is SGHRS and CDR2 YFSETQ. CDR3 loop: CASSFGGLRTEAFF. DNA of the CDR3: TGCGCCAGCAGCTTCGGCGGACTGAGAACTGAAGCTTTCTTT.

The V call is TRBV18, the J call TRBJ2-5; TRBD2 aligns across 7 bases. This CDR3 region has 15 residues. The germline gives CDR1 KGHSH, CDR2 LQKENI. The V and J ends lost 2 bases and 4 bases, in that order; junction bases with no gene match: 7. Here the CDR3 reads CASSPGAGLGETQYF. DNA of the CDR3: TGTGCCAGCTCACCAGGAGCGGGGTTGGGAGAGACCCAGTACTTC.

The chain carries TRBV7-9 and TRBJ2-5; unclear D gene. The CDR3 sequence is 12 residues long. The germline V gene encodes CDR1 SEHNR and CDR2 FQNEAQ (reference sequence). The ends were cut back, 8 bases at V and 1 base at J, with 8 bases in the middle. CDR3 loop: CASQRSQETQYF. The CDR3 DNA follows: TGTGCCAGCCAGCGCAGCCAAGAGACCCAGTACTTC.

The chain joins TRBV2 to TRBJ2-1; D possibly corresponds to TRBD2 (5 bases). This CDR3 spans 16 amino acids. Per germline, CDR1 SNHLY and CDR2 FYNNEI. Between the trimmed V and J ends, which lost 0 bases and 10 bases, there was a span of 19 bases. The CDR3 DNA sequence: TGTGCCAGCAGTGAAGCGCTTCGGGGTCCTGAGGGCGAGCAGTTCTTC. Protein product: CASSEALRGPEGEQFF.

This clone was seen once. The chain employs TRBV2 and TRBJ1-2, with a tentative D call TRBD1 (6 bases). Germline V lookup: CDR1 SNHLY, CDR2 FYNNEI. The V end was cut by 5 bases, the J end by 4 bases, with 8 bases between. The CDR3 contains 12 residues. CDR3 sequence: CASSRDTYGYTF. The CDR3 nucleotides read TGTGCCAGCAGTCGGGACACCTATGGCTACACCTTC.

This clone was counted many times. V gene TRBV28 combines with J gene TRBJ1-4, with D maybe TRBD1 (6 bases). The V end was cut by 5 bases, the J end by 7 bases, with 14 bases between. Germline lookup yields CDR1 MDHEN and CDR2 SYDVKM. The CDR3 totals 14 residues. CDR3 in DNA: TGTGCCAGCAGTCGGGGGGGCAGGGCTGAAAAACTGTTTTTT. As protein: CASSRGGRAEKLFF.

The chain has TRBV5-8 and TRBJ2-3; 7 nucleotides match TRBD2. V lost 6 bases, J lost 4 bases, and 11 bases stayed unmatched. This CDR3 is 15 amino acids long. Germline CDR1 SGHTS, CDR2 YDEGEE. CDR3 residues: CASITRWGGPDTQYF. The CDR3, as DNA: TGTGCCAGCATCACTAGGTGGGGGGGACCAGATACGCAGTATTTT.

J is TRBJ1-2 and V is TRBV18; tentative D call: TRBD1 (6 bases). The CDR3 is 17 amino acids. V was pared by 4 bases and J by 6 bases, with 24 bases between. Germline CDR1 and CDR2: KGHSH and LQKENI. CDR3 sequence (DNA): TGTGCCAGCTCACTACTCACCGGGACATCAAAAGGGGATGGCTACACCTTC. The encoded protein is CASSLLTGTSKGDGYTF.

The V call is TRBV6-5, the J call TRBJ2-1; 7 positions agree with TRBD2. There are 15 residues in the CDR3. Germline CDR1 MNHEY, CDR2 SVGAGI. V lost 4 bases, J lost 5 bases, and 8 bases stayed unmatched. DNA of the CDR3: TGTGCCAGCAGTTCCTCGGGAGGAACCCACAATGAGCAGTTCTTC. Protein: CASSSSGGTHNEQFF.